A selection of T cell receptor beta chains follows, all from one sample in a study of T cells in Graves' hyperthyroidism and ophthalmopathy. TCRdb independently ran MiXCR on the multiplex PCR reads; one entry per CDR3 protein. The top ten hold more than 30% of the sample, which has fewer than 450,000 distinct CDR3 sequences, approximately 18% seen once. The sequenced sample consisted of blood. The receptors were sampled from a woman in her twenties or thirties with Graves' hyperthyroidism that later progressed to Graves' ophthalmopathy. CDR3s include the opening cysteine and the closing phenylalanine or tryptophan. Clone size is stated in some rows and not others, as once, few, many or a class when expanded.

v_call	clone_size	j_call	cdr3_aa
TRBV20-1	NA	TRBJ1-1	CSASGGPGATEAFF
TRBV6-2/TRBV6-3	few	TRBJ1-5	CAGGGAGWSNQPQHF
TRBV10-3	many	TRBJ2-7	CAIAGTGSYEQYF
TRBV20-1	NA	TRBJ1-2	CSARGAGYGYTF
TRBV6-1	many	TRBJ1-5	CASFEDGNQPQHF
TRBV5-5	few	TRBJ1-1	CASSLASVNTEAFF
TRBV5-5	NA	TRBJ2-5	CASSINSGGETQYF
TRBV11-2	many	TRBJ2-2	CASSLGWGELFF
TRBV27	NA	TRBJ1-5	CASSWRQGNQPQHF
TRBV24-1	many	TRBJ2-5	CATSETTAQEGQETQYF
TRBV20-1	few	TRBJ2-7	CSARPLAGVSLYEQYF
TRBV2	many	TRBJ2-5	CADRVQETQYF
TRBV20-1	many	TRBJ2-1	CSARRTSAYNEQFF
TRBV28	many	TRBJ2-1	CASTSGSGNEQFF
TRBV20-1	many	TRBJ2-7	CSARNLQGSAVYEQYF
TRBV9	few	TRBJ2-2	CASSPGLARTGELFF
TRBV19	NA	TRBJ1-4	CASSMVPRTGDEKLFF
TRBV4-2	NA	TRBJ1-1	CASSQEIQGGPEAFF
TRBV5-1	many	TRBJ1-1	CASSPRQGTTEAFF
TRBV3-1	NA	TRBJ2-7	CASTLLAGGGYEQYF
TRBV5-8	many	TRBJ2-2	CASSPRQGHTGELFF
TRBV24-1	many	TRBJ2-1	CATSETSGSTYNEQFF
TRBV7-2	NA	TRBJ2-3	CASSLPKTKTLKSTDTQYF
TRBV12-3/TRBV12-4	many	TRBJ1-5	CASSSGLDLPQHF
TRBV20-1	few	TRBJ1-2	CSARPLQVGPHGYTF
TRBV29-1	many	TRBJ1-1	CSVMGGRMNTEAFF
TRBV4-2	NA	TRBJ1-4	CASSHRDRGLLNEKLFF
TRBV10-3	NA	TRBJ1-4	CASQTGSGEKLFF
TRBV12-3/TRBV12-4	many	TRBJ2-1	CASSRLAGGNNEQFF
TRBV30	NA	TRBJ2-2	CAWSPPGGLGVTGELFF
TRBV5-8	many	TRBJ2-5	CASSQPLRQGTQYF
TRBV27	many	TRBJ1-4	CASSLGQGINEKLFF
TRBV3-1	many	TRBJ2-1	CASSPGLAGGPIFHNEQFF
TRBV30	NA	TRBJ2-5	CAWSGGDQETQYF
TRBV25-1	NA	TRBJ1-2	CASSEPDQGQGGDGYTF
TRBV30	many	TRBJ2-1	CAWSSGGFYEQFF
TRBV12-3/TRBV12-4	many	TRBJ1-4	CASGKQGMVEKLFF
TRBV6-1	few	TRBJ2-1	CASSSGDLYNEQFF
TRBV30	few	TRBJ2-1	CAWSAFAAPSYNEQFF
TRBV28	many	TRBJ1-1	CASGLQGLVNTEAFF
TRBV28	many	TRBJ1-2	CASSLSVQGLNYGYTF
TRBV25-1	many	TRBJ1-6	CASSEGRWDRGNSPLHF
TRBV6-1	many	TRBJ2-5	CASSEEPYQETQYF
TRBV7-9	few	TRBJ2-2	CASSTPGGGVPGELFF
TRBV19	many	TRBJ2-1	CASSIDPTGENEQFF
TRBV4-1	NA	TRBJ1-5	CASSQEVTVGPQHF
TRBV2	many	TRBJ2-2	CATPGPGGSTGELFF
TRBV7-9	many	TRBJ1-6	CASGQSFNSPLHF
TRBV11-2	NA	TRBJ2-1	CASSFPGIVDEQFF
TRBV28	many	TRBJ2-1	CASSLGGARLAHREHNEQFF
TRBV28	many	TRBJ2-5	CASSLQAWETQYF
TRBV28	NA	TRBJ1-3	CASRLPGGNTIYF
TRBV3-1	few	TRBJ1-2	CASSWRGRGYGYTF
TRBV10-3	NA	TRBJ2-3	CAISESTRGTSGTDTQYF
TRBV4-1	NA	TRBJ1-5	CASSPVGRLPNQPQHF